The clone carrying this T cell receptor beta chain was picked up a small number of times. Its cognate antigen is unknown. The germline gives CDR1 MNHEY, CDR2 SMNVEV (reference sequence). With 2 bases removed from V and 8 bases from J, the gap between germline ends came to 12 bases. The CDR3 loop spans 13 amino acids. Treatment specified: treatment-naive control, cytoreductive nephrectomy. The source of the sample is a study of radiation and T cells in renal cell carcinoma. The study's findings and limits: Dominant CDR3 motifs occupied more repertoire in irradiated than control tumors. In nephrectomy-only tumors, top 100 clonotypes averaged roughly 43%, versus roughly 54% irradiated.

Measured with immunoSEQ multiplex PCR; TCRdb has only the in-frame clones, and not every one. The data show around 16,000 clones, 50% to 60% seen once. This chain uses TRBV27 with TRBJ1-1; a possible D gene is TRBD1 (6 bases). The specimen comprised tumor tissue, sampled from a patient whose treatment was nephrectomy without radiotherapy. This receptor was identified in a man aged 45-65 years with renal cell carcinoma. CDR3 residues: CASSLGGRAEAFF. Here the CDR3 DNA reads TGTGCCAGCAGTTTAGGGGGCAGGGCCGAAGCTTTCTTT.